Sequencing of this TCR beta chain was carried out in a study of Ad26.COV2.S vaccination and SARS-CoV-2 variants (dated by TCRdb to about 2021). About the investigation overall: TCRbeta repertoire sequencing was used to assess the specificity and breadth of SARS-CoV-2-reactive T cell receptors after Ad26.COV2.S vaccination. A total of approximately 32 samples were included in the TCR-sequenced set, comprising 19 Ad26.COV2.S vaccine recipients, 5 placebo recipients and 8 SARS-CoV-2 convalescent individuals.

The immunoSEQ Assay was the method used to sequence TCRbeta CDR3 regions. After extraction, genomic DNA underwent amplification by bias-controlled multiplex PCR, followed by high-throughput sequencing. The authors processed their data as follows. Collapsing and filtering of sequences were performed to quantify the absolute abundance of each unique TCRbeta CDR3 region. T cell fraction was estimated by normalizing TCRbeta template counts to usable DNA, which was measured by amplifying reference genes present in all nucleated cells. Repertoire TCRs were annotated as SARS-CoV-2-specific by exact matching of V gene, CDR3 amino acid sequence and J gene to a known reactive TCR set. The reference SARS-CoV-2 TCR set came from MIRA and was filtered for enrichment in COVID-19-positive ImmuneCODE repertoires, removing public or cross-reactive TCRs. Using the MIRA antigens, annotated TCRs were further analysed by specific ORF or by position within an ORF. Breadth was defined as annotated unique rearrangements over total unique productive rearrangements; depth was the summed frequency of those rearrangements. Two-sided Wilcoxon rank-sum tests were used to compare TCR breadth between groups. TCRdb obtained this table from immuneACCESS and retained in-frame rearrangements with V and J assigned. These tables miss some clones; where compared with another copy, unresolved V genes account for less than half of the shortfall, and the remainder is unexplained. Clonal size and the V and J genes are those of that table, whereas D and trimming came from the DNA. The sample includes roughly 380,000 clones, with approximately 90% observed a single time. The ten largest clonotypes hold about 3.9% of the sample.

Regarding this clone: It has no known antigen specificity. There are no base qualities to consult, and no much larger clone falls within one base.

The germline V gene (reference sequence) sets CDR1 to DFQATT and CDR2 to SNEGSKA. From cysteine to phenylalanine, the CDR3 is 11 amino acids long. The kept DNA is CDR3 alone, 33 bases in frame from the first base. The junction shows trimming of 7 bases on V and 7 bases on J, plus 10 bases between the germline ends. Study-wide conclusions, independent of this receptor: Compared with placebo recipients, Ad26.COV2.S recipients showed higher spike-specific TCR breadth (P = 0.0014). After vaccination, spike-specific CD8+ and CD4+ T cell responses were reported to show substantial breadth. It was noted by the authors that total T cell responses may have been underestimated by the TCR breadth and depth analyses. Vaccine and placebo recipients had comparable non-spike TCR breadth, which fits with the vaccine containing only spike.

The time point label, as the study defines it: individuals recovered from natural SARS-CoV-2 infection. The receptor's source is a human donor who had recovered from COVID-19. The sequence is built from TRBV20-1 and TRBJ1-4, with TRBD1 tentatively as D gene (6 bases match). This material consisted of peripheral blood, taken after recovery from COVID-19. The bases are TGCAGTGGTAGGGGGGGTGAAAAACTGTTTTTT. This yields the protein CSGRGGEKLFF.